This TCR beta chain was identified during a study of blood T cell repertoires in COVID-19. Original methodology: Amplified reference gene primers provided the basis for estimating nucleated cell counts. Profiled with immunoSEQ multiplex PCR; TCRdb holds only in-frame clones, not every one. The V and J calls and clone size are taken from that table; D and trimming were inferred from the DNA. Of fewer than 250,000 clones listed, 65% to 90% are singletons. The CDR3 loop spans 13 amino acids. V dropped 9 bases and J dropped 7; count of bases not matched to a gene: 8. The germline CDR1 and CDR2 sequences are MNHEY and SVGAGI.

This chain links TRBV6-5 with TRBJ2-1; 8 nucleotides agree with TRBD1. Material: peripheral blood. This clonotype was sampled from a woman aged 45-60 years with acute or convalescent COVID-19. Here the CDR3 DNA reads TGTGCCAGTACCAGGGGGCGAGGGAATGAGCAGTTCTTC. It yields the protein CASTRGRGNEQFF.